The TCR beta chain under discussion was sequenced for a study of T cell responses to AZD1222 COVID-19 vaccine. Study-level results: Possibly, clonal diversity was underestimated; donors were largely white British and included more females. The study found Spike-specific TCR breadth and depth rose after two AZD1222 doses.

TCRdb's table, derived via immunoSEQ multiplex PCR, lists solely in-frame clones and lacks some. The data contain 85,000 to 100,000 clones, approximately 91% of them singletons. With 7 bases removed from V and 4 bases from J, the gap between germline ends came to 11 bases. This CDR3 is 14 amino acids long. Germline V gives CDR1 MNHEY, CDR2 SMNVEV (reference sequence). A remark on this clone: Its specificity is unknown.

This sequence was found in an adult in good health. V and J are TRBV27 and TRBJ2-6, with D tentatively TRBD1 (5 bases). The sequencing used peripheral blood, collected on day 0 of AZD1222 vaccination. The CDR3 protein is CASKQERGANVLTF. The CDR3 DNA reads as TGTGCCAGCAAACAGGAAAGGGGGGCCAACGTCCTGACTTTC.